A single sample gave rise to the 8 T cell receptor beta chains below, sequenced in a study of human T cells and chemical hapten exposure. Each CDR3 protein gets one entry after TCRdb re-called the RACE reads with MiXCR. The sample lists 65,000 to 70,000 distinct CDR3 sequences, over 9.5% seen once, with about 5.2% in the top ten. Time point of the sample: pre-sensitization, week 0. Treatment of the sample: therapeutic diphenylcyclopropenone sensitization with weekly scalp DPC. This material consisted of whole blood, taken in connection with sensitization to the hapten diphenylcyclopropenone (DPC). These receptors all stem from a woman aged 45-65 years with alopecia areata. Some clones in this sample may be carry-over from other donors' samples.

In this sample, this clonotype turned up many times. The V and J genes are TRBV9 and TRBJ2-7; 12 bases are a match to TRBD2. CDR1 and CDR2 from the germline V gene are SGDLS and YYNGEE. V gave up 3 bases and J gave up 12 bases; unmatched junction bases: 10. The CDR3 is 14 residues long. CDR3 amino acids: CASSASPTSGGTYF. CDR3 nucleotide sequence: TGTGCCAGCAGCGCCTCCCCGACTAGCGGGGGCACGTACTTC.

In its sample, this clonotype was seen many times. Sequence at one end of the junction differs from germline and may be a read error. This rearrangement joins TRBV7-7 to TRBJ2-5; 10 bases line up with TRBD2. The CDR3 spans 14 residues. Germline lookup yields CDR1 SSHAT and CDR2 FNYEAQ (reference sequence). The CDR3 bases are TGTGCTAGCAGCCTGACTAGCGGGCAAGAGACCCAGTACTTC. Translation: CASSLTSGQETQYF.

The rearrangement uses TRBV5-1 and TRBJ1-4; 9 nucleotides agree with TRBD1. Trimming took 7 bases from V and 4 from J; bases not matched to a gene: 2. The CDR3 loop spans 13 amino acids. CDR1 and CDR2 (germline): SGHRS, YFSETQ. CDR3 amino acids: CASQGQGNEKLFF. The CDR3 DNA is TGCGCCAGCCAGGGACAGGGTAATGAAAAACTGTTTTTT.

This clonotype was recorded at least ten times. J is TRBJ2-3 and V is TRBV9, with TRBD2 as a possible D gene (5 bases). V was pared by 3 bases and J by 6 bases, with 8 bases between. In germline, CDR1 is SGDLS, CDR2 YYNGEE. The CDR3 covers 12 residues. In DNA form, the CDR3 reads TGTGCCAGCAGCGCCACTAGGGATACGCAGTATTTT. Translation: CASSATRDTQYF.

This clonotype showed up just a few times. CDR3 in DNA: TGTGCCAGCAGCGTAACTAGCGGGGGGGCCCTCAATGAGCAGTTCTTC. Protein product: CASSVTSGGALNEQFF. The rearrangement links TRBV11-2 to TRBJ2-1; TRBD2 agrees at 13 bases. Germline loops: CDR1 SGHAT, CDR2 FQNNGV. CDR3 length equals 16 residues. The V segment lost 5 bases and the J segment 6 bases; nucleotides outside the gene matches: 7.

This clonotype was seen many times. The rearrangement links TRBV3-1 to TRBJ1-2, with D unresolved. The CDR3 sequence is 13 residues long. The V gene's germline CDR1 is LGHDT and CDR2 YNNKEL (reference sequence). V was cut by 4 bases and J by 8 bases, with 14 bases left in between. The CDR3: CASSLRNARGYTF. CDR3 nucleotide sequence: TGTGCCAGCAGCCTCCGCAATGCGCGGGGCTACACCTTC.

This clonotype was seen a handful of times. CDR3 residues: CSVTGGAANTDTQYF. CDR3 coding DNA: TGCAGCGTTACGGGGGGCGCGGCCAACACAGATACGCAGTATTTT. This chain joins TRBV29-1 and TRBJ2-3, with a tentative D call TRBD2 (7 bases). Germline V gives CDR1 SQVTM, CDR2 ANQGSEA. V gave up 5 bases and J gave up 2 bases, with 17 bases separating them. This CDR3 is built from 15 residues.

This clonotype has at least ten counts. The rearrangement uses TRBV7-2 and TRBJ2-3; D might be TRBD1 or TRBD2, each matching 5 bases. CDR3 length: 12 amino acids. Deletions cut 4 bases from V and 6 bases from J, with 8 bases between. Germline values: CDR1 SGHTA, CDR2 FQGNSA. For the CDR3, the DNA is TGTGCCAGCAGCTGGGGACCCGATACGCAGTATTTT. Protein: CASSWGPDTQYF.